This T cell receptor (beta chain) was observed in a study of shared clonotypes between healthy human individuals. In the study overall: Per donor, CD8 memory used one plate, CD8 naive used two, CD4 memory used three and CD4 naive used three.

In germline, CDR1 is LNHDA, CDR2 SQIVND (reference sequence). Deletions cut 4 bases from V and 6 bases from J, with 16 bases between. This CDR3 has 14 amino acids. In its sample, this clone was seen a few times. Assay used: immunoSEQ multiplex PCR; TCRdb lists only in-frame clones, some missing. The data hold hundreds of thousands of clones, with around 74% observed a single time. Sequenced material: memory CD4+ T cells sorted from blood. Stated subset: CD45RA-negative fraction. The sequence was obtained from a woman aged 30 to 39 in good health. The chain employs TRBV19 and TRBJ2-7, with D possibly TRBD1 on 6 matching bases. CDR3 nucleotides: TGTGCCAGTAGTAATGGGCTTAAAGGGGGCGAGCAGTACTTC. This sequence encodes CASSNGLKGGEQYF.